This T cell receptor (beta chain) was observed in a study of cytomegalovirus exposure and HLA in healthy donors. Both 60 Vbeta primers and 13 Jbeta primers went into the PCR. Repertoires were generated with immunoSEQ multiplex PCR, while TCRdb's copy carries only in-frame clones and drops some. The table includes some 200,000 clones, about 80% detected once. Study-level results: Later on, an analysis showed TCR association rates differing by HLA locus, with DRB1 the most and HLA-C the fewest. Most of the TCR beta V segments (in an earlier analysis) were productive either about 87% or about 30% of the time. Later genetic work tied a missense DCLRE1C variant to beta-chain V and J trimming.

CDR1 is SNHLY and CDR2 is FYNNEI in the germline V gene. This CDR3 region has 11 residues. The ends were cut back, 7 bases at V and 8 bases at J, with 8 bases in the middle. In this sample, this clone turned up a few times. Its antigen remains unknown. This clonotype was sampled from a woman aged 40-49 years in good health and CMV-seronegative. The specimen sequenced was PBMCs. The gene calls are TRBV2 and TRBJ1-4; D remains ambiguous. The chain's CDR3 is CASTVAEKLFF. The CDR3 DNA follows: TGTGCCAGCACGGTAGCCGAAAAACTGTTTTTT.